Following are 2 T cell receptor beta chains from one sample sequenced in a study of human CD8 memory T cell subsets. Libraries targeted TCR beta using 5' RACE with UMIs. One entry per CDR3 protein, without DNA, is what TCRdb gives after re-calling the 5' RACE reads. This sample's clone table lists roughly 10,000 distinct CDR3 sequences. Sequenced: CD8+ T cells from PBMCs. The receptor source for this set is a human donor in good health.

The chain couples TRBV6-2 or TRBV6-3 to TRBJ2-6. Looked up from germline, CDR1 is MNHEY and CDR2 is SVGEGT. The CDR3 contains 14 residues. The CDR3 sequence is CASSINSGANVLTF.

The V gene is TRBV12-3 or TRBV12-4, the J gene TRBJ2-2. The CDR3 has 14 residues. CDR3 sequence: CASTMGANTGELFF.